The present TCR beta chain was sequenced within a study of T cells in Graves' hyperthyroidism and ophthalmopathy. Turning to the study itself: Before any treatment, at initial diagnosis, peripheral blood was collected.

The source material, RNA transcripts, was used to amplify TCR beta CDR3 regions. The TCR CDR3 was amplified in a first-round RT-PCR using the HTBI primer set. One entry per CDR3 protein, called by TCRdb with MiXCR from the multiplex PCR reads. The repertoire holds nearly 750,000 distinct CDR3 sequences, with 35% as singletons. Regarding the study as a whole: A median roughly six months before onset, the model predicted ophthalmopathy.

V dropped 4 bases and J dropped 3 bases, with 4 bases sitting between them. The germline gives CDR1 SQVTM, CDR2 ANQGSEA. The CDR3 loop spans 11 amino acids. The table lists this clonotype with many counts. Antigen unknown. Thyroid ultrasound, orbital computed tomography, clinical symptoms, and serum thyroxine and TRAb underpinned diagnoses. PBMCs stemmed from under 11 ml fresh peripheral blood. This clonotype originated in a middle-aged woman with Graves' hyperthyroidism. Sequencing was carried out using blood. V and J are TRBV29-1 and TRBJ1-3, with D uncertain. CDR3 loop: CSVGRGNTIYF. The DNA for the CDR3 is TGCAGCGTTGGGCGTGGAAACACCATATATTTT. Full variable domain (remainder filled in from reference TRBV29-1 and TRBJ1-3): SAVISQKPSRDICQRGTSLTIQCQVDSQVTMMFWYRQQPGQSLTLIATANQGSEATYESGFVIDKFPISRPNLTFSTLTVSNMSPEDSSIYLCSVGRGNTIYFGEGSWLTVV.